Below are 23 T cell receptor beta chains sequenced from a single sample in a study of cytomegalovirus exposure and HLA in healthy donors. Produced via immunoSEQ multiplex PCR; TCRdb's table is partial and in-frame only. In the table there are around 400,000 clones, 86% of which are singletons. The specimen was PBMCs. The receptors shown here come from a young woman in good health and CMV-seronegative.

The chain carries TRBV30 and TRBJ2-7; a weak D match, TRBD2 (5 bases). The CDR3 is made up of 14 amino acids. Trimming removed 2 bases at V and 0 bases at J, with 11 bases between. CDR1 is GTSNPN, CDR2 SVGIG, per germline (reference sequence). In DNA, the CDR3 is TGTGCCTGGAGTCTGAGTGGAGGCTCCTACGAGCAGTACTTC. It is translated as CAWSLSGGSYEQYF.

The chain recombines TRBV6-6 with TRBJ2-7, with D tentatively TRBD1 (6 bases). Germline loops: CDR1 MNHNY, CDR2 SVGAGI (reference sequence). CDR3 size: 13 residues. The V and J ends lost 10 bases and 4 bases respectively, with 17 bases between them. CDR3 sequence (DNA): TGTGCCACCAGCGAAGGGGGACCTTACGAGCAGTACTTC. This translates into CATSEGGPYEQYF.

The V call is TRBV6-1, the J call TRBJ2-7, with a tentative D call TRBD2 (5 bases). V lost 1 base and J lost 2, with 15 bases in between. The CDR3 is 16 amino acids. Germline CDR1 MNHNS, CDR2 SASEGT. The CDR3 DNA sequence: TGTGCCAGCAGTGAAGACGGACTCCTCTACGCCTACGAGCAGTACTTC. It specifies CASSEDGLLYAYEQYF.

This clone came up once. V gene TRBV28 combines with J gene TRBJ1-2, with D possibly being TRBD1 (5 bases). CDR3 length equals 18 residues. Germline CDR1 MDHEN, CDR2 SYDVKM. Between the trimmed V and J ends, which lost 4 bases and 2 bases, there was a span of 23 bases. CDR3 nucleotide sequence: TGTGCCAGCAGTTCGACGACAGTTTCCCTAATGATAAACTATGGCTACACCTTC. Its translation is CASSSTTVSLMINYGYTF.

The gene calls are TRBV7-9 and TRBJ1-3, with a weak D call TRBD1 (5 bases). CDR1 is SEHNR and CDR2 is FQNEAQ in the germline V gene (reference sequence). The CDR3 sequence is 15 residues long. V gave up 4 bases and J gave up 1 base, with 11 bases separating them. For the CDR3, the DNA is TGTGCCAGCAGCTCAGAGGGGAGGTCTGGAAACACCATATATTTT. Translation: CASSSEGRSGNTIYF.

The chain combines TRBV19 with TRBJ2-7; D is possibly TRBD2 (6 bases). V gave up 5 bases and J gave up 7 bases, with 12 bases separating them. The CDR3 contains 12 residues. Per germline, CDR1 LNHDA and CDR2 SQIVND (reference sequence). In DNA form, the CDR3 reads TGTGCCAGTAGTGGGGGGTTGGATGAGCAGTACTTC. Its translation is CASSGGLDEQYF.

V gene TRBV19 combines with J gene TRBJ1-1, with a weak D call TRBD1 (5 bases). The CDR3 is 16 residues long. V dropped 4 bases and J dropped 4 bases, with 19 bases sitting between them. Germline V lookup: CDR1 LNHDA, CDR2 SQIVND (reference sequence). In DNA form, the CDR3 reads TGTGCCAGTAGTAAGTTCCAAGGGGTTAGGGGCACTGAAGCTTTCTTT. Residues: CASSKFQGVRGTEAFF.

CDR3 in amino acids: CASSLYWGGDTQYF. The CDR3, as DNA: TGTGCCAGCAGTTTATATTGGGGGGGGGATACGCAGTATTTT. The chain employs TRBV27 and TRBJ2-3; 7 bases map to TRBD2. Germline CDR1 MNHEY, CDR2 SMNVEV (reference sequence). The CDR3 is 14 amino acids. V shed 1 base, J shed 6 bases, and the junction held 4 bases outside the gene matches.

The rearrangement joins TRBV27 to TRBJ1-4; TRBD1 matches at 8 bases. With V trimmed by 4 bases and J by 8 bases, 9 bases remained unmatched. The CDR3 covers 15 residues. Germline V gives CDR1 MNHEY, CDR2 SMNVEV (reference sequence). CDR3 sequence: CASSSDRVGGEKLFF. The CDR3 coding sequence is TGTGCCAGCAGTTCGGACAGGGTGGGGGGGGAAAAACTGTTTTTT. Based on the CDR3 plus reference TRBV27 and TRBJ1-4, the full variable domain is EAQVTQNPRYLITVTGKKLTVTCSQNMNHEYMSWYRQDPGLGLRQIYYSMNVEVTDKGDVPEGYKVSRKEKRNFPLILESPSPNQTSLYFCASSSDRVGGEKLFFGSGTQLSVL.

The V call is TRBV2, the J call TRBJ2-1; D uncertain. From germline, CDR1 is SNHLY and CDR2 FYNNEI. The CDR3 runs to 16 residues. V lost 9 bases, J lost 4 bases, and 22 bases lay in between. The CDR3 DNA reads as TGTGCCAGATCAGAGGCTCCTCTCCCTCTTTACAATGAGCAGTTCTTC. Protein: CARSEAPLPLYNEQFF.

The chain carries TRBV4-1 and TRBJ1-1; 9 bases align to TRBD1. Germline V gives CDR1 MGHRA, CDR2 YSYEKL. The CDR3 runs to 14 residues. V lost 4 bases to trimming and J lost 4 bases; unmatched junction nucleotides: 4. CDR3 DNA sequence: TGCGCCAGCAGCCCGGACAGGGGAGGCACTGAAGCTTTCTTT. Its protein product is CASSPDRGGTEAFF.

Written as DNA, the CDR3 is TGTGCCAGCAGTGACACACCAAGCTCCTACAATGAGCAGTTCTTC. It translates to CASSDTPSSYNEQFF. The J gene is TRBJ2-1, the V gene TRBV6-4; D is unclear. This CDR3 spans 15 amino acids. Deletions cut 2 bases from V and 0 bases from J, with 8 bases between. Germline values: CDR1 MRHNA, CDR2 SNTAGT.

V and J are TRBV4-2 and TRBJ2-7; 9 bases align to TRBD2. In germline, CDR1 is LGHNA, CDR2 YNFKEQ. Trimming at V came to 0 bases and at J to 4 bases, leaving 7 bases not matched to a gene. The CDR3 is 16 residues long. The CDR3 spells CASSQDWGSGGYEQYF. CDR3 bases: TGTGCCAGCAGCCAAGATTGGGGTAGCGGGGGATACGAGCAGTACTTC.

This chain links TRBV28 with TRBJ1-1; D is unresolved. This CDR3 has 14 residues. V was shortened by 5 bases and J by 5 bases, with 15 bases between the two germline ends. Germline CDR1 reads MDHEN; CDR2 reads SYDVKM. The CDR3 spells CASSQTPWQTEAFF. In DNA, the CDR3 is TGTGCCAGCAGTCAAACACCTTGGCAGACTGAAGCTTTCTTT.

This clone occurred once. The rearrangement uses TRBV11-2 and TRBJ1-2; D not resolved. In germline, CDR1 is SGHAT, CDR2 FQNNGV. The V end lost 2 bases, the J end lost 8 bases, and 12 bases lay between the germline ends. The CDR3 consists of 13 residues. Here the CDR3 DNA reads TGTGCCAGCAGCTTAAGCGGTTCATGGGGCTACACCTTC. Residues: CASSLSGSWGYTF.

The chain joins TRBV19 to TRBJ1-1, with a tentative D call TRBD1 (6 bases). Trimming removed 8 bases from V and 11 bases from J, with 18 bases in between. Germline CDR1 reads LNHDA; CDR2 reads SQIVND (reference sequence). The CDR3 consists of 12 residues. The DNA of the CDR3 is TGTGCCAGTTTACAGGGACCGGGGACGGCTTTCTTT. It translates to CASLQGPGTAFF.

V and J are TRBV30 and TRBJ1-3, with D unresolved. The germline V gene encodes CDR1 GTSNPN and CDR2 SVGIG (reference sequence). The CDR3 sequence is 12 residues long. CDR3 amino acids: CSTDNSGNTIYF. The CDR3 nucleotides read TGTTCCACAGATAACTCTGGAAACACCATATATTTT.

The gene calls are TRBV27 and TRBJ2-7, with D hard to call. CDR1 is MNHEY, CDR2 SMNVEV, per germline (reference sequence). Trimming removed 2 bases from V and 0 bases from J, with 5 bases in between. The CDR3 has 13 amino acids. The CDR3 loop is CASSLTGSYEQYF. As DNA, the CDR3 is TGTGCCAGCAGTTTAACGGGCTCCTACGAGCAGTACTTC.

J is TRBJ2-1 and V is TRBV7-6; the match to TRBD2 covers 7 bases. This CDR3 has 15 residues. Germline V gene lookup returns CDR1 SGHVS and CDR2 FNYEAQ. The V gene end was trimmed by 0 bases and the J gene end by 6 bases; junction bases not matched to a gene: 5. The CDR3 DNA reads TGTGCCAGCAGCTTAGCTCAGGTAGCGGGCAATGAGCAGTTCTTC. Protein product: CASSLAQVAGNEQFF.

This clone has more than one count but fewer than ten. The V and J genes are TRBV4-2 and TRBJ2-3; maybe TRBD2 (5 bases). CDR1 and CDR2 from the germline V gene are LGHNA and YNFKEQ. CDR3 length: 16 amino acids. V was pared by 0 bases and J by 0 bases, with 10 bases between. The CDR3 region is CASSQDLGGSTDTQYF. CDR3 coding DNA: TGTGCCAGCAGCCAAGATTTGGGCGGGAGCACAGATACGCAGTATTTT.

V and J are TRBV19 and TRBJ1-1; D is ambiguous. Trimming removed 3 bases from V and 5 bases from J, with 10 bases in between. In germline, CDR1 is LNHDA, CDR2 SQIVND (reference sequence). This CDR3 spans 13 amino acids. Here the CDR3 reads CASSISSGTEAFF. The CDR3 DNA is TGTGCCAGTAGTATTTCTTCGGGGACTGAAGCTTTCTTT. Looking up the rest from reference TRBV19 and TRBJ1-1 gives the full variable domain: DGGITQSPKYLFRKEGQNVTLSCEQNLNHDAMYWYRQDPGQGLRLIYYSQIVNDFQKGDIAEGYSVSREKKESFPLTVTSAQKNPTAFYLCASSISSGTEAFFGQGTRLTVV.

V usage is TRBV4-1 and J usage is TRBJ1-5, with D unclear. Germline loops: CDR1 MGHRA, CDR2 YSYEKL. V gave up 0 bases and J gave up 6 bases, with 6 bases separating them. The CDR3 loop spans 13 amino acids. The CDR3 here is CASSQELSQPQHF. The DNA of the CDR3 is TGCGCCAGCAGCCAAGAGTTGAGTCAGCCCCAGCATTTT.

J is TRBJ2-3 and V is TRBV14; possibly TRBD1 for D (6 bases). Trimming pared 7 bases from V and 4 bases from J, leaving 15 bases between. CDR1 is SGHDN, CDR2 FVKESK, per germline. The CDR3 sequence is 14 residues long. The CDR3, as DNA: TGTGCCAGCACCAGGGGCAGGGCGCCAGATACGCAGTATTTT. Encoded protein: CASTRGRAPDTQYF.